The 24 T cell receptor beta chains in this list originate from one sample, sequenced in a study of cytomegalovirus exposure and HLA in healthy donors. With 60 Vbeta and 13 Jbeta primers, the PCR was carried out. Profiling relied on immunoSEQ multiplex PCR, and the TCRdb table lists in-frame clones only, not all of them. The sample yields some 110,000 clones, 75% to 85% seen once. Sequenced input: PBMCs. All receptors come from a woman between 18 and 29 years old in good health and CMV-seropositive.

This CDR3 is CASSWRAGGVVDEQFF. DNA for the CDR3: TGCGCCAGCAGCTGGAGGGCAGGGGGCGTAGTGGATGAGCAGTTCTTC. This rearrangement joins TRBV5-1 to TRBJ2-1; 8 positions agree with TRBD1. Germline-derived CDR1 and CDR2 are SGHRS and YFSETQ. The V gene end was trimmed by 3 bases and the J gene end by 8 bases; junction bases not matched to a gene: 13. CDR3 length equals 16 residues.

The rearrangement uses TRBV5-5 and TRBJ2-7, with 9 positions matching TRBD1. Per germline, CDR1 SGHKS and CDR2 YYEKEE (reference sequence). The CDR3 spans 14 residues. Germline trimming cut 0 bases from V and 5 bases from J; bases unmatched to any gene: 3. The CDR3 bases are TGTGCCAGCAGCTTGGACAGGGGGCTTGACGAGCAGTACTTC. This codes for CASSLDRGLDEQYF. The complete variable domain, with remaining parts taken from reference TRBV5-5 and TRBJ2-7, reads DAGVTQSPTHLIKTRGQQVTLRCSPISGHKSVSWYQQVLGQGPQFIFQYYEKEERGRGNFPDRFSARQFPNYSSELNVNALLLGDSALYLCASSLDRGLDEQYFGPGTRLTVT.

J is TRBJ1-5 and V is TRBV28; D unclear. The V end was cut by 4 bases, the J end by 4 bases, with 8 bases between. The germline V gene encodes CDR1 MDHEN and CDR2 SYDVKM. The CDR3 has 13 residues. The CDR3 DNA follows: TGTGCCAGCAGTTCCCTTTTAAATCAGCCCCAGCATTTT. Translating gives CASSSLLNQPQHF.

The CDR3 DNA is TGTGCCACAGCTATAATAGCGGGGGCTATCTCCTACAATGAGCAGTTCTTC. This sequence encodes CATAIIAGAISYNEQFF. The chain recombines TRBV19 with TRBJ2-1; TRBD2 agrees at 9 bases. The CDR3 has 17 residues. Trimming removed 10 bases from V and 0 bases from J; junction bases left unmatched: 13. Germline V gene data show CDR1 as LNHDA and CDR2 as SQIVND (reference sequence).

The rearrangement joins TRBV5-1 to TRBJ2-3; D is undetermined. Trimming shortened V by 0 bases and J by 4 bases, and 3 bases separated the two germline ends. Germline CDR1 is SGHRS and CDR2 is YFSETQ. CDR3 length: 12 residues. This chain's CDR3 is CASSLGADTQYF. The CDR3 nucleotides read TGCGCCAGCAGCTTGGGAGCAGATACGCAGTATTTT.

The genes are TRBV6-1 and TRBJ1-2, with unresolved D. The CDR3 spans 12 residues. The V gene lost 2 bases and the J gene lost 5 bases, with 6 bases spanning the gap. Germline V lookup: CDR1 MNHNS, CDR2 SASEGT. The CDR3 loop is CASSEIRYGYTF. The CDR3 bases are TGTGCCAGCAGTGAAATCCGTTATGGCTACACCTTC.

V gene TRBV11-1 combines with J gene TRBJ2-7, with 12 bases matching TRBD2. CDR1 and CDR2 from the germline V gene are SGHAT and FQDESV (reference sequence). J was trimmed by 4 bases and V by 3 bases; bases with no gene match: 10. The CDR3 consists of 17 residues. The CDR3 nucleotides read TGTGCCAGCAGCTTCGGGCAAAGGACTAGCGGGAAGTACGAGCAGTACTTC. It is translated as CASSFGQRTSGKYEQYF.

The V call is TRBV5-6, the J call TRBJ1-5; 7 bases map to TRBD1. There are 16 residues in the CDR3. V shed 5 bases and J 5 bases; nucleotides not matched to a gene: 13. Germline-derived CDR1 and CDR2 are SGHDT and YYEEEE. The CDR3 is CASSWGVGRGDQPQHF. For the CDR3, the DNA is TGTGCCAGCAGTTGGGGAGTGGGCAGGGGGGATCAGCCCCAGCATTTT.

In nucleotides, the CDR3 is TGTGCCAGCAGCTGGCCCGGGACAGGGAACAATGAGCAGTTCTTC. This encodes CASSWPGTGNNEQFF. V usage is TRBV5-4 and J usage is TRBJ2-1, with 9 positions matching TRBD1. Looked up from germline, CDR1 is SGHNT and CDR2 is YYREEE (reference sequence). V dropped 3 bases and J dropped 5; count of bases not matched to a gene: 6. This CDR3 has 15 amino acids. The whole variable domain, filled in from reference TRBV5-4 and TRBJ2-1, reads ETGVTQSPTHLIKTRGQQVTLRCSSQSGHNTVSWYQQALGQGPQFIFQYYREEENGRGNFPPRFSGLQFPNYSSELNVNALELDDSALYLCASSWPGTGNNEQFFGPGTRLTVL.

This chain joins TRBV5-1 and TRBJ2-5; 10 bases match TRBD2. The CDR3 has 15 residues. Germline CDR1 and CDR2: SGHRS and YFSETQ. V was clipped by 2 bases and J by 5 bases; unmatched bases: 6. In DNA, the CDR3 is TGCGCCAGCAGCTTCGGAGCGGGAGGGGAGGAGACCCAGTACTTC. Its translation: CASSFGAGGEETQYF.

This chain's CDR3 is CASSPGLGDRVFQPQHF. The CDR3 DNA reads as TGTGCCAGTAGCCCTGGCCTAGGGGACAGGGTATTTCAGCCCCAGCATTTT. This chain joins TRBV19 and TRBJ1-5, with TRBD1 identical over 9 bases. After removal of 6 bases from V and 6 bases from J, the junction contained 15 bases not matched to a gene. The length of the CDR3 is 17 residues. The germline gives CDR1 LNHDA, CDR2 SQIVND (reference sequence).

This clone was counted only a few times. The V call is TRBV5-1, the J call TRBJ1-4, with D possibly matching TRBD1 (5 bases). Germline CDR1 and CDR2: SGHRS and YFSETQ. The CDR3 runs to 16 residues. Trimming shortened V by 3 bases and J by 7 bases, and 19 bases separated the two germline ends. CDR3 sequence reads: CASSSGTRVSGEKLFF. In DNA form, the CDR3 reads TGCGCCAGCAGCTCCGGGACTCGTGTTTCAGGTGAAAAACTGTTTTTT.

This sequence joins TRBV6-5 and TRBJ1-2; TRBD1 agrees at 7 bases. CDR3 length: 14 residues. V was pared by 8 bases and J by 6 bases, with 12 bases of the junction left unmatched. Germline assignment: CDR1 MNHEY and CDR2 SVGAGI. CDR3 sequence reads: CASGDPGRGDGYTF. In DNA form, the CDR3 reads TGTGCCAGCGGGGATCCTGGCAGGGGGGATGGCTACACCTTC.

The V and J genes are TRBV6-6 and TRBJ1-5; D is undetermined. CDR3 size: 10 residues. V lost 8 bases and J 10 bases, leaving 9 bases between the germline ends. CDR1 MNHNY and CDR2 SVGAGI come from the germline V gene (reference sequence). The CDR3 region has the DNA TGTGCCAGCGGCCCACAACCCCAGCATTTT. Encoded protein: CASGPQPQHF.

The DNA of the CDR3 is TGTGCCTGGAGGGGGGCTTTGGGAGGGATGGCTTTCTTT. Translation gives CAWRGALGGMAFF. The chain combines TRBV30 with TRBJ1-1; TRBD1 might be the D (6 bases). Germline assignment: CDR1 GTSNPN and CDR2 SVGIG (reference sequence). This CDR3 is 13 amino acids long. Trimming took off 3 bases at V and 11 bases at J, with 19 bases between the two ends.

Of note for this clone: The CDR3 does not end in the conserved phenylalanine or tryptophan, so this is likely a read error. The gene calls are TRBV30 and TRBJ1-1; D gene unclear. Germline assignment: CDR1 GTSNPN and CDR2 SVGIG (reference sequence). This CDR3 has 13 amino acids. The ends were cut back, 5 bases at V and 0 bases at J, with 10 bases in the middle. The chain's CDR3 is CAWGPVLNTEAFL. CDR3 DNA: TGTGCCTGGGGGCCAGTCTTGAACACTGAAGCTTTCTTG.

This clone appeared once. The gene calls are TRBV10-2 and TRBJ2-7; D may be TRBD2 (5 bases). V was pared by 2 bases and J by 2 bases, with 22 bases between. The CDR3 is 18 amino acids. The V gene's germline CDR1 is WSHSY and CDR2 SAAADI. CDR3 in DNA: TGCGCCAGCAGTGAGGGAGTCGGGATACCCCTGGCCGCCTACGAGCAGTACTTC. This sequence encodes CASSEGVGIPLAAYEQYF.

The V gene is TRBV19, the J gene TRBJ2-2; 10 nucleotides agree with TRBD2. The CDR3 runs to 16 residues. CDR1 and CDR2 (germline): LNHDA, SQIVND (reference sequence). V shed 3 bases and J 6 bases; nucleotides not matched to a gene: 7. CDR3 sequence reads: CASSIPSGGGPGELFF. In DNA form, the CDR3 reads TGTGCCAGTAGTATCCCTAGCGGGGGAGGACCCGGGGAGCTGTTTTTT.

This chain uses TRBV2 with TRBJ2-5; D may be TRBD2 (5 bases). The CDR3 totals 14 residues. V was trimmed by 4 bases and J by 0 bases, leaving 9 bases between them. The germline V gene encodes CDR1 SNHLY and CDR2 FYNNEI. CDR3 nucleotides: TGTGCCAGCAGTGCGGACGGGGACCAAGAGACCCAGTACTTC. It yields the protein CASSADGDQETQYF.

The chain joins TRBV10-1 to TRBJ2-1, with D possibly matching TRBD1 (6 bases). V lost 0 bases and J lost 5, with 14 bases in between. The CDR3 has 16 amino acids. Germline CDR1 is WNHNN and CDR2 is SYGVQD (reference sequence). CDR3 in DNA: TGCGCCAGCAGTGAGTCAGGGGACACATCCCACAATGAGCAGTTCTTC. Amino acid sequence: CASSESGDTSHNEQFF.

The V and J genes are TRBV5-1 and TRBJ2-3; 7 nucleotides match TRBD1. The CDR3 spans 14 residues. The V segment lost 0 bases and the J segment 4 bases; nucleotides outside the gene matches: 2. Germline loops: CDR1 SGHRS, CDR2 YFSETQ. The CDR3 protein is CASSLVQGADTQYF. As DNA, the CDR3 is TGCGCCAGCAGCTTGGTGCAGGGGGCAGATACGCAGTATTTT. The whole variable domain, filled in from reference TRBV5-1 and TRBJ2-3, reads KAGVTQTPRYLIKTRGQQVTLSCSPISGHRSVSWYQQTPGQGLQFLFEYFSETQRNKGNFPGRFSGRQFSNSRSEMNVSTLELGDSALYLCASSLVQGADTQYFGPGTRLTVL.

The chain carries TRBV19 and TRBJ1-2, with 7 positions matching TRBD1. The CDR3 is 16 amino acids. Germline trimming cut 6 bases from V and 4 bases from J; bases unmatched to any gene: 14. Germline V gene lookup returns CDR1 LNHDA and CDR2 SQIVND (reference sequence). The CDR3 sequence: CASRGDSRRDSYGYTF. DNA of the CDR3: TGTGCCAGTAGGGGGGACTCTCGGCGGGACAGCTATGGCTACACCTTC.

This chain uses TRBV2 with TRBJ2-7; D remains ambiguous. Germline values: CDR1 SNHLY, CDR2 FYNNEI. Between the trimmed V and J ends, which lost 5 bases and 6 bases, there was a span of 8 bases. This CDR3 spans 11 amino acids. CDR3 bases: TGTGCCAGCAGTTATGTGAGCGAGCAGTACTTC. Amino acids: CASSYVSEQYF.

The J gene is TRBJ2-5, the V gene TRBV7-8; 10 bases fit TRBD2. Looked up from germline, CDR1 is SGHVS and CDR2 is FQNEAQ. The CDR3 extends over 16 amino acids. J lost 2 bases, V lost 2 bases, and 5 bases had no gene match. This CDR3 reads CASSLTPSGRQETQYF. DNA for the CDR3: TGTGCCAGCAGCTTAACCCCTAGCGGGAGACAAGAGACCCAGTACTTC.